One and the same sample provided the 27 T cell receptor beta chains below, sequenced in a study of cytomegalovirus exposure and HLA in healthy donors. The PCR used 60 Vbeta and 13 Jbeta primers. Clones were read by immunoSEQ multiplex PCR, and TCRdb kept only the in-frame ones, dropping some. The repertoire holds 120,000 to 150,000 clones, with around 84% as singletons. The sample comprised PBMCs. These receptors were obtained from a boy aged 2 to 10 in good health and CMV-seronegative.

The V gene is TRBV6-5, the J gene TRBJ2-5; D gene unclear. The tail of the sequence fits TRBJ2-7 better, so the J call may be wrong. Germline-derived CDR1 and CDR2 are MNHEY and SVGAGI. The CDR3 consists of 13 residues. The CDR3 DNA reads TGTGCCAGCAGTTTGGCAGGTGTCTACGAGCAGTACTTC. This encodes CASSLAGVYEQYF.

The CDR3 DNA reads as TGTGCCAGCAGATCCTGGGTAGCGGGAGCTATGACCTACGAGCAGTACTTC. Its protein product is CASRSWVAGAMTYEQYF. The V gene is TRBV28, the J gene TRBJ2-5; 9 bases fit TRBD2. With the DNA end fitting TRBJ2-7 better, the J assignment may be wrong. The germline V gene has CDR1 MDHEN and CDR2 SYDVKM. The length of the CDR3 is 17 residues.

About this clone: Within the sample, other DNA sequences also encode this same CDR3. The CDR3: CASSEWGRGGPNTGELFF. DNA of the CDR3: TGTGCCAGCAGTGAATGGGGCCGGGGAGGGCCGAACACCGGGGAGCTGTTTTTT. J is TRBJ2-2 and V is TRBV25-1; 7 nucleotides line up with TRBD2. This CDR3 has 18 residues. Germline-derived CDR1 and CDR2 are MGHDK and SYGVNS. The V gene end was trimmed by 1 base and the J gene end by 0 bases; junction bases not matched to a gene: 8.

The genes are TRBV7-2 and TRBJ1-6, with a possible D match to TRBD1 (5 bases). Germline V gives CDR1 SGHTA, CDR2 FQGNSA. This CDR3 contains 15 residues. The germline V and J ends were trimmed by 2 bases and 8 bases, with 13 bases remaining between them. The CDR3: CASSLQGRLDSPLHF. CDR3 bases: TGTGCCAGCAGCTTACAGGGCCGCTTGGATTCACCCCTCCACTTT.

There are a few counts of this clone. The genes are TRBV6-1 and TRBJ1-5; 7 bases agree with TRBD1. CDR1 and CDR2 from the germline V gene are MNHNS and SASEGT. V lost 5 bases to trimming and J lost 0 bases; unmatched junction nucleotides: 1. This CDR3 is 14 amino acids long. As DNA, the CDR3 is TGTGCCAGCAGTAGGACAGGTAGCAATCAGCCCCAGCATTTT. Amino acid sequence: CASSRTGSNQPQHF.

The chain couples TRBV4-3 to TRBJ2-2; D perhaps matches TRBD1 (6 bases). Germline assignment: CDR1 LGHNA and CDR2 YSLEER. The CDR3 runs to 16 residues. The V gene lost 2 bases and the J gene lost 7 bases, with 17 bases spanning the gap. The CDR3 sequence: CASSQSPSGAGGELFF. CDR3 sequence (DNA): TGCGCCAGCAGCCAAAGTCCCTCAGGGGCTGGCGGGGAGCTGTTTTTT.

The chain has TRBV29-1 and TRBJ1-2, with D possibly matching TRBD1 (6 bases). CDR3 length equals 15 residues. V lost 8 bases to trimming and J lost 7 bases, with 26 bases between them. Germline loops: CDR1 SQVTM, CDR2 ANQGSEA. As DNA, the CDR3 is TGCAGCATAGAAGCGTTCCCAGGGGCAGTTGGTGGCTACACCTTC. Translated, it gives CSIEAFPGAVGGYTF.

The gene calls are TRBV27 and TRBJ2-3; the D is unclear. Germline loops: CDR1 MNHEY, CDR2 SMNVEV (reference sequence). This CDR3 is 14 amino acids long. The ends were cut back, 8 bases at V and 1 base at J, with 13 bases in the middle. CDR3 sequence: CASVSSSGTDTQYF. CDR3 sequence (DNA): TGTGCCAGCGTAAGTTCAAGCGGCACAGATACGCAGTATTTT.

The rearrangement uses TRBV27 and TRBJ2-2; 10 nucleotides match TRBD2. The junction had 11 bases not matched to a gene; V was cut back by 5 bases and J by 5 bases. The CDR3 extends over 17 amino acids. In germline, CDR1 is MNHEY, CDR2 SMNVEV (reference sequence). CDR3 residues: CASSKSGRAWETGELFF. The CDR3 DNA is TGTGCCAGCAGTAAAAGCGGGAGGGCCTGGGAGACCGGGGAGCTGTTTTTT.

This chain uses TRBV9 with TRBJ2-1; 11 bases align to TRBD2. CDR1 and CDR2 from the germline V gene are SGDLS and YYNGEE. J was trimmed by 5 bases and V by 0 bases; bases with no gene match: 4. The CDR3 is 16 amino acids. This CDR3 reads CASSVVSSGRHNEQFF. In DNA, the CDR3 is TGTGCCAGCAGCGTAGTTTCTAGCGGGAGGCACAATGAGCAGTTCTTC.

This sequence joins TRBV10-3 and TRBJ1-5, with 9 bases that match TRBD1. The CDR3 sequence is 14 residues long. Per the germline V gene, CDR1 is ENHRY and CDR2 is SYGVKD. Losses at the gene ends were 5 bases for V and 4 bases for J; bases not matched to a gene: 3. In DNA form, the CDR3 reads TGTGCCATCAGTTCCGGGACAGGGAATCAGCCCCAGCATTTT. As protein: CAISSGTGNQPQHF.

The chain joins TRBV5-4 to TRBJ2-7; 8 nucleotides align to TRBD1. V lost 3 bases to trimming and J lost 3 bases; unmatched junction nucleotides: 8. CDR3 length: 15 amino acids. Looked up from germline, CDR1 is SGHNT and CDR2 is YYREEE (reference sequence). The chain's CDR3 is CASSSTGTGIYEQYF. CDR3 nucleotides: TGTGCCAGCAGCTCGACCGGGACAGGTATCTACGAGCAGTACTTC.

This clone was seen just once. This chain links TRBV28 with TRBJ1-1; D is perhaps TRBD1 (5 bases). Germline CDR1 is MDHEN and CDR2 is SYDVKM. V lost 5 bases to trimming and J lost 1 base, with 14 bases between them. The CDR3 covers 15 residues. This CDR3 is CASSPRQISNTEAFF. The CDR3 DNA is TGTGCCAGCAGTCCCCGACAGATATCGAACACTGAAGCTTTCTTT.

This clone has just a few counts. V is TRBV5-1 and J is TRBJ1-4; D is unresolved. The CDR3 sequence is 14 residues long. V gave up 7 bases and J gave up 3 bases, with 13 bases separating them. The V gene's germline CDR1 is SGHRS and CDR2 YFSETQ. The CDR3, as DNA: TGCGCCAGCCGAGCGGAGCGGGCTAATGAAAAACTGTTTTTT. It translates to CASRAERANEKLFF.

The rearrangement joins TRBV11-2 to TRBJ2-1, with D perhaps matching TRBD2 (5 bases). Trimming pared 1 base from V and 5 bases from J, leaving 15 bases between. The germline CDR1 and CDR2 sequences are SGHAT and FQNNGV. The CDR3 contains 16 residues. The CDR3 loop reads CASSLGPGRWDNEQFF. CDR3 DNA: TGTGCCAGCAGCTTAGGCCCGGGGAGATGGGACAATGAGCAGTTCTTC.

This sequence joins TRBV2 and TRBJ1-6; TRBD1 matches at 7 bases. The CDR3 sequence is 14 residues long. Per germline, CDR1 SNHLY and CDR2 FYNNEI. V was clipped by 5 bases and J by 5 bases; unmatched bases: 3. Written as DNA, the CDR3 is TGTGCCAGCAGTCCACAGGGGAATAATTCACCCCTCCACTTT. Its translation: CASSPQGNNSPLHF.

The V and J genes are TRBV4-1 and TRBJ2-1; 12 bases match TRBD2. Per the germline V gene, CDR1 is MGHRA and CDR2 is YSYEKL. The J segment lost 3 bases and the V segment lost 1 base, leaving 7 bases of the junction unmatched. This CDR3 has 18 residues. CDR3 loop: CASSQVDLGLAGYNEQFF. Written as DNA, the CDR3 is TGCGCCAGCAGCCAAGTCGACCTGGGACTAGCGGGCTACAATGAGCAGTTCTTC.

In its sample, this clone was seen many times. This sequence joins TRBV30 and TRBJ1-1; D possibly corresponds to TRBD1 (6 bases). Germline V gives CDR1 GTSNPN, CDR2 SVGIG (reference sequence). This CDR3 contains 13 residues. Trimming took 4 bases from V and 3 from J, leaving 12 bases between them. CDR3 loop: CAWMPDRYTEAFF. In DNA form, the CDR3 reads TGTGCCTGGATGCCCGACAGGTACACTGAAGCTTTCTTT.

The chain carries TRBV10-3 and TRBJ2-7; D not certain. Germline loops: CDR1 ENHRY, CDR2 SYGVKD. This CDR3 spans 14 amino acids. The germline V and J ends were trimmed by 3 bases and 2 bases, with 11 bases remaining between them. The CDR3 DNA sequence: TGTGCCATCAGTGAATCAGCGCCCACCTACGAGCAGTACTTC. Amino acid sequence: CAISESAPTYEQYF.

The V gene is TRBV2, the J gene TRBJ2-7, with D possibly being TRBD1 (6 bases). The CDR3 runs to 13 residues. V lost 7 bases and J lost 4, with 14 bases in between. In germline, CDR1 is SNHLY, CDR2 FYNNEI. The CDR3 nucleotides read TGTGCCAGCAACCGGGACAATATGTACGAGCAGTACTTC. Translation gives CASNRDNMYEQYF.

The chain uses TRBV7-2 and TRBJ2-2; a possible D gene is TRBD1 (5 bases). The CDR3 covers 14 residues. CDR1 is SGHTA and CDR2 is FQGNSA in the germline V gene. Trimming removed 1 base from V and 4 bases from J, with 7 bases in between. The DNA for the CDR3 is TGTGCCAGCAGCTTAGACAGGATCACCGGGGAGCTGTTTTTT. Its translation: CASSLDRITGELFF.

The CDR3 nucleotides are TGTGCCAGCAGCCATGACGGGGGAAGGACCTACAATGAGCAGTTCTTC. Translating it yields CASSHDGGRTYNEQFF. This chain connects TRBV4-2 to TRBJ2-1; a possible D gene is TRBD2 (6 bases). The V gene lost 3 bases and the J gene lost 2 bases, with 14 bases spanning the gap. The CDR3 has 16 amino acids. CDR1 is LGHNA and CDR2 is YNFKEQ in the germline V gene.

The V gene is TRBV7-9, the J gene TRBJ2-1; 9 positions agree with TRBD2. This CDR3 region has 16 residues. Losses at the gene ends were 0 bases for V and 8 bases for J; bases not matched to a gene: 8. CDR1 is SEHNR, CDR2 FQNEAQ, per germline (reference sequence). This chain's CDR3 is CASSLAAGGPSDEQFF. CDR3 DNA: TGTGCCAGCAGCTTAGCGGCGGGAGGGCCTTCGGATGAGCAGTTCTTC.

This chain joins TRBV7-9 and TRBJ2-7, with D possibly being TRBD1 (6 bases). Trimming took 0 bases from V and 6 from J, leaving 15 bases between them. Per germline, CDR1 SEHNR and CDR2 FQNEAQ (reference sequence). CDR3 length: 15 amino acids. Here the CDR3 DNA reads TGTGCCAGCAGCTTAGCGGTAGCAGGGGCTCGCGAGCAGTACTTC. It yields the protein CASSLAVAGAREQYF. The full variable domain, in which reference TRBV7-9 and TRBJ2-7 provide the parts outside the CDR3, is DTGVSQNPRHKITKRGQNVTFRCDPISEHNRLYWYRQTLGQGPEFLTYFQNEAQLEKSRLLSDRFSAERPKGSFSTLEIQRTEQGDSAMYLCASSLAVAGAREQYFGPGTRLTVT.

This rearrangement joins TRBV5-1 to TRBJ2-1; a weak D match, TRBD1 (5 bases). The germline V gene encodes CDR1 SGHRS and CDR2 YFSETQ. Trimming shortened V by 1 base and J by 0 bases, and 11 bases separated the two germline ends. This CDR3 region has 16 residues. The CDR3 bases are TGCGCCAGCAGCTTGAAGCAGGGTCCCTCCTACAATGAGCAGTTCTTC. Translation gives CASSLKQGPSYNEQFF.

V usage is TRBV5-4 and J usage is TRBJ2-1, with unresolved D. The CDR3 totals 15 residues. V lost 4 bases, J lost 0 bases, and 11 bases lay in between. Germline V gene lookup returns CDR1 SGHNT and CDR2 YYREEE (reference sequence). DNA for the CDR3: TGTGCCAGCAGCCTCGGAGAAAGCTCCTACAATGAGCAGTTCTTC. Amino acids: CASSLGESSYNEQFF.

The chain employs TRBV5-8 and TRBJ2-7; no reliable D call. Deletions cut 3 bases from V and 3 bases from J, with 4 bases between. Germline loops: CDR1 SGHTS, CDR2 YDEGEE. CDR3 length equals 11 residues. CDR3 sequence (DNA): TGTGCCAGCAGCTCCATCTACGAGCAGTACTTC. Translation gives CASSSIYEQYF.